These 4 T cell receptor beta chains were sequenced from one sample in a study of T cell repertoires in cytomegalovirus infection (dated by TCRdb to between 2018 and 2020). Sequenced on an Illumina HiSeq 1500. Through fastp at Q25 and MiXCR, TCRdb rebuilt clones from the public reads, retaining in-frame beta chains. Rows are combined by CDR3 protein, so each entry shows the most common genes and DNA. The sample table records some 300,000 distinct CDR3 sequences; roughly 13% of these occur just once. The top ten clones comprise roughly 8.7% of the sample. The sequenced material came from PBMCs. The source is a human donor in good health (CMV status not recorded). Some clones in this sample may be carry-over from other donors' samples.

The V gene is TRBV28, the J gene TRBJ2-1, with 10 nucleotides matching TRBD2. Germline V gives CDR1 MDHEN, CDR2 SYDVKM. The CDR3 has 13 amino acids. Germline trimming cut 7 bases from V and 6 bases from J; bases unmatched to any gene: 3. The CDR3 region is CASIGLAANEQFF. Here the CDR3 DNA reads TGTGCCAGCATTGGACTAGCGGCCAATGAGCAGTTCTTC.

Ten or more counts support this clonotype. The rearrangement joins TRBV7-2 to TRBJ1-1, with D unresolved. This CDR3 is 12 amino acids long. Trimming removed 3 bases at V and 3 bases at J, with 5 bases between. Germline CDR1 reads SGHTA; CDR2 reads FQGNSA. CDR3 region: CASSFRHTEAFF. For the CDR3, the DNA is TGTGCCAGCAGCTTCCGGCACACTGAAGCTTTCTTT.

In its sample, this clonotype was seen many times. The CDR3 region has the DNA TGCAGTGCTAGAGTCCAGGGTTTTGAGACCCAGTACTTC. It is translated as CSARVQGFETQYF. The chain uses TRBV20-1 and TRBJ2-5; tentative D call: TRBD1 (5 bases). Germline V gene data show CDR1 as DFQATT and CDR2 as SNEGSKA (reference sequence). The CDR3 is 13 residues long. Trimming stripped 1 base from V and 5 bases from J, with 11 bases between.

At least ten counts were recorded for this clonotype. V and J are TRBV6-4 and TRBJ2-1; D is ambiguous. Per germline, CDR1 MRHNA and CDR2 SNTAGT. The V gene lost 2 bases and the J gene lost 1 base, with 9 bases spanning the gap. The CDR3 loop spans 15 amino acids. CDR3 bases: TGTGCCAGCAGTGACGGCAAAGCGTCCTACAATGAGCAGTTCTTC. Translation: CASSDGKASYNEQFF.